This T cell receptor (beta chain) appears in the sequencing data of a study of cytomegalovirus exposure and HLA in healthy donors. At the level of the study: Unique TCRs numbering some 80 million, obtained from HLA-typed donors, made up an early data release.

About this clone itself: The target antigen is unknown.

Points from the study as a whole: According to reports, the classifier identified cytomegalovirus status with high specificity and sensitivity. The productive fraction for most TCR beta V segments was about 90% or about 30% in an earlier analysis. Sequence variants that were highly shared formed a cluster that was likely a sequencing artifact.

PCR used 60 Vbeta primers and 13 Jbeta primers. Method: immunoSEQ multiplex PCR; TCRdb's copy keeps in-frame clones and lacks some. This table holds tens of thousands of clones, 74% found once. The V and J ends lost 3 bases and 1 base respectively, with 6 bases between them. The germline V gene encodes CDR1 MDHEN and CDR2 SYDVKM. CDR3 size: 13 residues. This receptor was taken from a man aged 40-49 years in good health and CMV-seropositive. The sample consisted of PBMCs. The chain recombines TRBV28 with TRBJ1-1; the D is unclear. The CDR3 protein is CASSFRANTEAFF. CDR3 sequence (DNA): TGTGCCAGCAGTTTTCGAGCGAACACTGAAGCTTTCTTT.